This TCR beta chain came from a study of blood T cell repertoires in COVID-19. Study context: From T cells, B-cell-depleted T cells, or PBMCs came the material, which was cDNA or gDNA.

This CDR3 has 15 amino acids. Trimming shortened V by 5 bases and J by 1 base, and 9 bases separated the two germline ends. Per the germline V gene, CDR1 is SEHNR and CDR2 is FQNEAQ (reference sequence). Here immunoSEQ multiplex PCR was the method, and the copy in TCRdb shows in-frame clones only, minus some. The sample shows roughly 97,000 clones, roughly 82% of them seen only once. Sequenced input: peripheral blood. The sequence was collected from a man in his sixties with acute or convalescent COVID-19. The V and J genes are TRBV7-9 and TRBJ2-6; a possible D gene is TRBD1 (6 bases). DNA for the CDR3: TGTGCCAGCAGCGTACAGGGTTCTGGGGCCAACGTCCTGACTTTC. Amino acid sequence: CASSVQGSGANVLTF.